This is a list of T cell receptor beta chains from one sample in a study of cytomegalovirus exposure and HLA in healthy donors. Sequencing used immunoSEQ multiplex PCR; TCRdb keeps in-frame clones, though not all of them. The sample has about 60,000 clones, and its top ten clones hold more than 15%. The material sequenced was PBMCs. These receptors originate from a boy aged 5-17 years in good health and CMV-seronegative. CDR3s include the opening cysteine and the closing phenylalanine or tryptophan. D genes are given only for firm matches.

>TRBJ2-3|TRBD2|TRBV5-1
CASSPLAGGADTQYF
TGCGCCAGCAGTCCTTTAGCTGGGGGGGCAGATACGCAGTATTTT
>TRBJ1-1|.|TRBV7-9
CASSLVAGTFIAFF
TGTGCCAGCAGCTTAGTCGCCGGGACTTTTATCGCTTTCTTT
>TRBJ2-1|TRBD1|TRBV27
CASSLSKQGARNEQFF
TGTGCCAGCAGTTTATCGAAACAGGGGGCAAGGAATGAGCAGTTCTTC
>TRBJ1-6|.|TRBV21-1
CASTTDRGSPLHF
TGTGCCAGCACCACGGACAGGGGGTCACCCCTCCACTTT
>TRBJ1-5|.|TRBV11-2
CASSLAPGNQPQHF
TGTGCCAGCAGCTTAGCCCCGGGCAATCAGCCCCAGCATTTT
>TRBJ2-7|.|TRBV6-1
CASAWDSGSYEQYF
TGTGCCAGCGCCTGGGACTCCGGATCCTACGAGCAGTACTTC
>TRBJ2-1|.|TRBV6-5
CASAQGTYNEQFF
TGTGCCAGCGCGCAGGGTACCTACAATGAGCAGTTCTTC
>TRBJ2-4|.|TRBV9
CASSVNRGGRDIQYF
TGTGCCAGCAGCGTGAACAGGGGAGGAAGAGACATTCAGTACTTC
>TRBJ1-1|TRBD1|TRBV5-1
CASSLAQGGTEAFF
TGCGCCAGCAGCTTGGCTCAGGGGGGCACTGAAGCTTTCTTT
>TRBJ2-2|.|TRBV7-2
CASSQVVANTGELFF
TGTGCCAGCAGCCAAGTGGTAGCGAACACCGGGGAGCTGTTTTTT
>TRBJ1-1|.|TRBV6-5
CASNYLPNTEAFF
TGTGCCAGCAATTATCTCCCGAACACTGAAGCTTTCTTT
>TRBJ2-1|TRBD2|TRBV4-3
CASSQGTSGAYNEQFF
TGCGCCAGCAGCCAAGGGACTAGCGGGGCCTACAATGAGCAGTTCTTC
>TRBJ1-2|.|TRBV2
CASSEIGPGGYGYTF
TGTGCCAGCAGTGAAATAGGGCCGGGAGGGTATGGCTACACCTTC
>TRBJ2-1|TRBD1|TRBV6-5
CASRPIDRENEQFF
TGTGCCAGCAGACCCATCGACAGGGAGAATGAGCAGTTCTTC
>TRBJ1-5|TRBD1|TRBV6-6
CASSIGQALDQPQHF
TGTGCCAGCAGCATCGGACAGGCCCTTGATCAGCCCCAGCATTTT
>TRBJ1-2|.|TRBV13
CASSPGRDFHGYTF
TGTGCCAGCAGCCCAGGGAGGGATTTCCATGGCTACACCTTC
>TRBJ2-5|TRBD1|TRBV6-5
CASRRQGAETQYF
TGTGCCAGCAGACGACAGGGGGCAGAGACCCAGTACTTC
>TRBJ1-2|.|TRBV30
CAWLKGSGYGYTF
TGTGCCTGGCTCAAGGGGTCCGGTTATGGCTACACCTTC
>TRBJ1-2|.|TRBV7-9
CASSRTAAGGYTF
TGTGCCAGCAGCCGGACAGCAGCTGGGGGCTACACCTTC
>TRBJ2-1|TRBD2|TRBV5-1
CASSLVPSGINEQFF
TGCGCCAGCAGCTTGGTGCCTAGCGGGATCAATGAGCAGTTCTTC
>TRBJ2-7|TRBD2|TRBV4-2
CASSQEIAGDYEQYF
TGTGCCAGCAGCCAAGAAATAGCGGGGGACTACGAGCAGTACTTC
>TRBJ2-6|.|TRBV5-1
CASSRIQGFSGANVLTF
TGCGCCAGCAGCCGGATACAGGGTTTCTCTGGGGCCAACGTCCTGACTTTC
>TRBJ1-3|.|TRBV30
CAWSGGSGNTIYF
TGTGCCTGGAGTGGAGGGTCTGGAAACACCATATATTTT
>TRBJ2-2|TRBD1|TRBV27
CASTPDRGNTGELFF
TGTGCCAGCACTCCCGACAGGGGGAACACCGGGGAGCTGTTTTTT
>TRBJ1-5|TRBD1|TRBV6-5
CASSPTGGSQPQHF
TGTGCCAGCAGCCCTACAGGGGGTAGTCAGCCCCAGCATTTT
>TRBJ1-2|.|TRBV30
CAWRQRYGYTF
TGTGCCTGGCGACAGCGCTATGGCTACACCTTC
>TRBJ2-3|.|TRBV5-1
CASSLGGSNTQYF
TGCGCCAGCAGCTTGGGAGGGTCAAATACGCAGTATTTT
>TRBJ2-1|TRBD2|TRBV30
CAWCRLAGVNEQFF
TGTGCCTGGTGCAGACTAGCGGGGGTCAATGAGCAGTTCTTC
>TRBJ1-5|TRBD1|TRBV6-6
CASTGGSQGGNQPQHF
TGTGCCAGCACGGGCGGTAGTCAGGGGGGCAATCAGCCCCAGCATTTT
>TRBJ2-7|TRBD2|TRBV5-1
CASSSSGGIPYEQYF
TGCGCCAGCAGCTCTAGCGGGGGGATCCCCTACGAGCAGTACTTC
>TRBJ2-7|TRBD1|TRBV2
CASSRGIDEQYF
TGTGCCAGCAGCAGGGGGATCGACGAGCAGTACTTC
>TRBJ1-4|.|TRBV19
CASSIVNEKLFF
TGTGCCAGTAGTATCGTAAATGAAAAACTGTTTTTT
>TRBJ2-7|.|TRBV27
CASSLLRATSYEQYF
TGTGCCAGCAGTTTATTGAGGGCCACCTCCTACGAGCAGTACTTC
>TRBJ2-5|TRBD1|TRBV6-5
CASTLGRGQRETQYF
TGTGCCAGCACCTTAGGTAGGGGGCAGCGAGAGACCCAGTACTTC
>TRBJ1-1|TRBD1|TRBV30
CAWSVRPGQGAPEAFF
TGTGCCTGGAGTGTACGTCCGGGACAGGGGGCACCTGAAGCTTTCTTT
>TRBJ1-1|TRBD1|TRBV2
CASRAGQVNTEAFF
TGTGCCAGCAGGGCCGGACAGGTGAACACTGAAGCTTTCTTT
>TRBJ1-2|TRBD1|TRBV29-1
CSGGQGGSYGYTF
TGCAGCGGTGGACAGGGGGGTAGCTATGGCTACACCTTC
>TRBJ2-1|TRBD1|TRBV5-4
CASSPDQGAYEQFF
TGTGCCAGCAGCCCAGACCAGGGGGCCTATGAGCAGTTCTTC
>TRBJ1-1|TRBD1|TRBV27
CASSLGPGGTEAFF
TGTGCCAGCAGTCTGGGGCCAGGGGGCACTGAAGCTTTCTTT
>TRBJ1-1|.|TRBV13
CASSLGGGETEAFF
TGTGCCAGCAGCCTTGGGGGGGGAGAGACTGAAGCTTTCTTT
>TRBJ2-5|.|TRBV9
CASSEAGGLETQYF
TGTGCCAGCTCCGAGGCGGGCGGCCTGGAGACCCAGTACTTC
>TRBJ2-1|TRBD1|TRBV4-3
CASSQEGFGRGPEQFF
TGCGCCAGCAGCCAAGAAGGATTCGGCAGGGGGCCTGAGCAGTTCTTC